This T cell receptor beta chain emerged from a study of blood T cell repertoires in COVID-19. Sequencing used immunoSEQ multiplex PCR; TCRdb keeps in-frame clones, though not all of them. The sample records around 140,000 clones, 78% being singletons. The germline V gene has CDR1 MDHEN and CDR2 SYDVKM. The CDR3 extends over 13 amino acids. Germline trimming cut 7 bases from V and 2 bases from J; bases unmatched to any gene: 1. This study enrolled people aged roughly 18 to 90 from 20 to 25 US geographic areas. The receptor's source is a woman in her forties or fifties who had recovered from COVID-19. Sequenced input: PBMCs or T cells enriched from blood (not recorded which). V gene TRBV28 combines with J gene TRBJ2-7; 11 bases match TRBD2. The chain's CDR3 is CASMTSGAYEQYF. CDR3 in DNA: TGTGCCAGCATGACTAGCGGGGCCTACGAGCAGTACTTC.